Below, 2 T cell receptor beta chains from the same sample are listed, as sequenced in a study of blood T cell repertoires in COVID-19. The table came from immunoSEQ multiplex PCR; TCRdb's copy has only in-frame clones and leaves some out. The sample lists fewer than 350,000 clones, about nine tenths occurring once. The source material was PBMCs or T cells enriched from blood (not recorded which). Every receptor here comes from a man between 60 and 75 years old who had recovered from COVID-19.

The V and J genes are TRBV5-4 and TRBJ1-2; D call uncertain. This CDR3 has 13 amino acids. The germline gives CDR1 SGHNT, CDR2 YYREEE (reference sequence). Trimming took 4 bases from V and 5 from J, leaving 12 bases between them. Here the CDR3 DNA reads TGTGCCAGCAGCCCGGACTCGATTTATGGCTACACCTTC. Encoded protein: CASSPDSIYGYTF.

The chain joins TRBV28 to TRBJ2-1, with TRBD1 matching 12 bases. This CDR3 has 15 residues. Trimming at V came to 5 bases and at J to 6 bases, leaving 5 bases not matched to a gene. Germline CDR1 reads MDHEN; CDR2 reads SYDVKM. The CDR3 region is CASSRDRGLVNEQFF. DNA of the CDR3: TGTGCCAGCAGTCGGGACAGGGGGCTTGTCAATGAGCAGTTCTTC.